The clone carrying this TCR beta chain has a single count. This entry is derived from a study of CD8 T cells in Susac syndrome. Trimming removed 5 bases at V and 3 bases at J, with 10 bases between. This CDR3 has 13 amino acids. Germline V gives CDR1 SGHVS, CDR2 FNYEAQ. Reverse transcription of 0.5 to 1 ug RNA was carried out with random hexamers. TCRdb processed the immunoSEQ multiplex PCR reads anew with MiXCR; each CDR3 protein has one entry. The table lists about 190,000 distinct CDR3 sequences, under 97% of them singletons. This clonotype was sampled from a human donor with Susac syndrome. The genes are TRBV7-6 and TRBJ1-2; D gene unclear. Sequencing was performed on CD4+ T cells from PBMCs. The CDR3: CASSARTDYGYTF. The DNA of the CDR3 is TGTGCCAGCAGCGCGCGGACGGACTATGGCTACACCTTC. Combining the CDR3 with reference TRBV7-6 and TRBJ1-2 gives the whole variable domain GAGVSQSPRYKVTKRGQDVALRCDPISGHVSLYWYRQALGQGPEFLTYFNYEAQQDKSGLPNDRFSAERPEGSISTLTIQRTEQRDSAMYRCASSARTDYGYTFGSGTRLTVV.